The 27 T cell receptor beta chains given below trace back to one sample, sequenced in a study of T cell clonality in common variable immunodeficiency (dated by TCRdb to 2013 to 2016). The paper as a whole reports these results and caveats: Fewer deletions and N-nucleotide insertions were reportedly observed in CVID TCRbeta sequences, and highly modified clones with 13 or more V deletions were reportedly absent from CVID TCRbeta sequences.

The method was the immunoSEQ multiplex PCR assay. Sourced from immuneACCESS, this table was stored by TCRdb with only in-frame sequences that have V and J called. A share of the clones is absent; for the studies checked, an unresolved V gene accounts for under half, and the remainder has no known explanation. The table for this sample lists over 11,000 clones, none of them counted only once. The top ten clonotypes cover around 8.5% of the sample. Their antigen targets remain unknown. The sequencing sample was made of peripheral blood mononuclear cells. Receptor source: a human donor with common variable immunodeficiency.

A remark on this clone: The CDR3 end lies 3 residues beyond the end of the read and is filled in from the germline J gene. The chain employs TRBV30 and TRBJ1-1; D is unclear. Germline CDR1 and CDR2: GTSNPN and SVGIG (reference sequence). Trimming left V 2 bases short and J 0 bases short, with 10 bases between. CDR3 length: 14 residues. The sequenced part of the CDR3 DNA is TGTGCCTGGAGTCCACATTACATGAACACTGAA. Encoded protein: CAWSPHYMNTE. The full-length CDR3 reads as CAWSPHYMNTEAFF.

Comment on this clone: The read gets to within 3 residues of the CDR3 end, and the germline J gene fills in the rest. The chain links TRBV23-1 to TRBJ2-2, with 10 nucleotides matching TRBD1. TRBV23-1 is placed among ORFs of uncertain function. The CDR3 runs 17 residues. V dropped 3 bases and J dropped 7; count of bases not matched to a gene: 11. The CDR3 loop reads CASSHQRDRGIHGELFF. The sequenced part of the CDR3 DNA is TGCGCCAGCAGTCACCAACGGGACAGGGGTATTCACGGGGAG.

About this clone: The read terminates 3 residues ahead of where the CDR3 ends, so the germline J gene completes it. V gene TRBV5-1 combines with J gene TRBJ2-1; TRBD1 aligns across 8 bases. The CDR3 has 15 residues. CDR1 and CDR2 from the germline V gene are SGHRS and YFSETQ. V shed 1 base and J 7 bases; nucleotides not matched to a gene: 7. CDR3 in amino acids: CASSLSAGGLNEQFF. The sequenced part of the CDR3 DNA is TGCGCCAGCAGCTTGTCGGCAGGGGGCTTGAATGAG.

This clone was seen more than once but under ten times. The CDR3 goes on 3 residues after the read ends, and that part is filled in from the germline J gene. The chain carries TRBV7-2 and TRBJ2-7, with TRBD1 matching over 9 bases. This CDR3 spans 15 amino acids. V shed 5 bases and J 3 bases; nucleotides not matched to a gene: 8. Germline lookup yields CDR1 SGHTA and CDR2 FQGNSA. CDR3 DNA (partial): TGTGCCAGCAGCCCGCTTCCGGGACAGGGCTACGAG. It yields the protein CASSPLPGQGYE. The full CDR3 reads CASSPLPGQGYEQYF.

This clone has more than one count but fewer than ten. Coverage ceases 3 residues before the CDR3 finishes, and the germline J gene fills in the end. This rearrangement joins TRBV7-9 to TRBJ1-1; TRBD1 matches at 8 bases. V was pared by 1 base and J by 7 bases, with 8 bases of the junction left unmatched. The CDR3 is 15 residues long. Germline lookup yields CDR1 SEHNR and CDR2 FQNEAQ (reference sequence). The CDR3 region is CASSLEGQGALEAFF. CDR3 DNA, as far as it was read: TGTGCCAGCAGCTTAGAAGGACAGGGTGCCCTTGAA.

This clone was recorded a few times. The read finishes 3 residues shy of the CDR3 end, and the germline J gene is used to complete it. This chain links TRBV7-2 with TRBJ2-5; a possible D gene is TRBD2 (5 bases). The CDR3 is 15 residues long. Trimming took 5 bases from V and 1 from J, leaving 14 bases between them. CDR1 SGHTA and CDR2 FQGNSA come from the germline V gene. The CDR3 DNA, read in part, is TGTGCCAGCAGCCTCACTAGGATCCTCCAAGAGACC. This sequence encodes CASSLTRILQET. The whole CDR3 protein reads CASSLTRILQETQYF. The full variable domain, rest sourced from reference TRBV7-2 and TRBJ2-5, is GAGVSQSPSNKVTEKGKDVELRCDPISGHTALYWYRQSLGQGLEFLIYFQGNSAPDKSGLPSDRFSAERTGGSVSTLTIQRTQQEDSAVYLCASSLTRILQETQYFGPGTRLLVL.

This clone has a handful of counts. The read stops 3 residues short of the end of the CDR3; the missing end is completed from the germline J gene. This chain uses TRBV19 with TRBJ1-2; 7 bases align to TRBD1. Trimming took 4 bases from V and 2 from J; bases not matched to a gene: 7. Germline CDR1 is LNHDA and CDR2 is SQIVND (reference sequence). The CDR3 has 15 residues. The CDR3 sequence: CASSRTSGQNYGYTF. The CDR3 DNA, read in part, is TGTGCCAGTAGTAGAACCTCGGGACAGAACTATGGC. The full variable domain, in which reference TRBV19 and TRBJ1-2 provide the parts outside the CDR3, is DGGITQSPKYLFRKEGQNVTLSCEQNLNHDAMYWYRQDPGQGLRLIYYSQIVNDFQKGDIAEGYSVSREKKESFPLTVTSAQKNPTAFYLCASSRTSGQNYGYTFGSGTRLTVV.

This clone was counted only a few times. The read comes to an end 3 residues before the CDR3 does, leaving the germline J gene to fill in the end. The chain uses TRBV7-6 and TRBJ2-5; 7 bases align to TRBD1. Germline trimming cut 5 bases from V and 4 bases from J; bases unmatched to any gene: 7. The CDR3 is 14 amino acids. Looked up from germline, CDR1 is SGHVS and CDR2 is FNYEAQ. The sequenced CDR3 bases are TGTGCCAGCAGCCGACAGGGAGTTGGAGAGACC. This translates into CASSRQGVGET. In full, the CDR3 reads CASSRQGVGETQYF.

About this clone itself: The sequence runs out 3 residues before the end of the CDR3; the remainder is reconstructed from the germline J gene. V gene TRBV6-2 or TRBV6-3 combines with J gene TRBJ2-3, with 7 bases fitting TRBD1. The V gene end was trimmed by 2 bases and the J gene end by 7 bases; junction bases not matched to a gene: 12. Germline V lookup: CDR1 MNHEY, CDR2 SVGEGT. The CDR3 loop spans 16 amino acids. Here the CDR3 reads CASSYPPGQSRYTQYF. CDR3 DNA, as far as it was read: TGTGCCAGCAGTTACCCTCCGGGACAGAGCCGATATACG.

This clone came up a few times. Sequencing ends 3 residues short of the CDR3 end; the germline J gene provides the rest. The genes are TRBV7-2 and TRBJ2-4, with TRBD1 as a possible D gene (6 bases). The CDR3 loop spans 14 amino acids. Per the germline V gene, CDR1 is SGHTA and CDR2 is FQGNSA. V lost 5 bases to trimming and J lost 3 bases, with 11 bases between them. CDR3 DNA (partial): TGTGCCAGCAGCCGCCAGGACAGCAAAAACATT. This sequence encodes CASSRQDSKNI. The whole CDR3 protein is CASSRQDSKNIQYF.

Remarks on this clone: The read falls 3 residues short of the CDR3 end, and the missing part is taken from the germline J gene. This chain links TRBV5-1 with TRBJ2-7; 10 bases fit TRBD2. The germline V gene encodes CDR1 SGHRS and CDR2 YFSETQ. The CDR3 length is 17 residues. J was trimmed by 3 bases and V by 0 bases; bases with no gene match: 9. The CDR3 reads CASSLAKLAGSYYEQYF. The CDR3 bases that were read are TGCGCCAGCAGCTTGGCCAAACTAGCGGGGTCATACTACGAG. The full variable domain, rest sourced from reference TRBV5-1 and TRBJ2-7, is KAGVTQTPRYLIKTRGQQVTLSCSPISGHRSVSWYQQTPGQGLQFLFEYFSETQRNKGNFPGRFSGRQFSNSRSEMNVSTLELGDSALYLCASSLAKLAGSYYEQYFGPGTRLTVT.

This clone was seen a handful of times. The CDR3 extends 3 residues past the end of the read, so its final part is completed from the germline J gene. V and J are TRBV18 and TRBJ1-6; TRBD1 agrees at 7 bases. The V and J ends lost 6 bases and 0 bases, in that order; junction bases with no gene match: 2. The CDR3 has 15 residues. From germline, CDR1 is KGHSH and CDR2 LQKENI. Partial CDR3 DNA: TGTGCCAGCTCCAGGGGGAGCTCCTATAATTCACCC. Protein product: CASSRGSSYNSP. The CDR3 in its entirety is CASSRGSSYNSPLHF.

This clone was seen a few times. The read is 3 residues too short to cover the CDR3 end, so that end is filled in from the germline J gene. V is TRBV18 and J is TRBJ2-1, with TRBD1 identical over 10 bases. Trimming removed 5 bases from V and 6 bases from J; junction bases left unmatched: 7. CDR3 length: 15 amino acids. Per germline, CDR1 KGHSH and CDR2 LQKENI. The sequenced part of the CDR3 DNA is TGTGCCAGCTCAAATCGACAGGGGGCGGGCAATGAG. Its translation: CASSNRQGAGNE. The full CDR3 protein reads CASSNRQGAGNEQFF.

By sample share, this clone is medium-sized. The read ends 3 residues shy of where the CDR3 ends; the end is completed using the germline J gene. The rearrangement joins TRBV29-1 to TRBJ2-2; D is unclear. Germline CDR1 is SQVTM and CDR2 is ANQGSEA. The CDR3 consists of 13 residues. V lost 5 bases and J 2 bases, leaving 9 bases between the germline ends. This chain's CDR3 is CSVLAVNTGELFF. CDR3 DNA, as far as it was read: TGCAGCGTTTTAGCAGTTAACACCGGGGAG.

This clone was observed a few times. The read stops 3 residues short of the end of the CDR3; the missing end is completed from the germline J gene. This rearrangement joins TRBV7-2 to TRBJ1-2; possible D gene TRBD1, 6 bases. Germline V gene sequence: CDR1 SGHTA, CDR2 FQGNSA. This CDR3 has 13 amino acids. V shed 5 bases and J shed 4 bases, with 11 bases lying between them. The CDR3 loop reads CASSRGQLYGYTF. The covered CDR3 bases are TGTGCCAGCAGCCGAGGACAGCTCTATGGC.

This clone was observed a handful of times. The read terminates 3 residues before the CDR3 end, so the remaining end is supplied by the germline J gene. This chain uses TRBV7-9 with TRBJ2-7, with D possibly matching TRBD2 (7 bases). The germline V and J ends were trimmed by 1 base and 5 bases, with 15 bases remaining between them. The CDR3 contains 15 residues. CDR1 is SEHNR and CDR2 is FQNEAQ in the germline V gene (reference sequence). The covered CDR3 bases are TGTGCCAGCAGCTTAGGAAGGGGGGGTTATCACGAG. It codes for CASSLGRGGYHE. The whole CDR3 reads CASSLGRGGYHEQYF.

Details on this clone: The CDR3 end falls 3 residues outside the read, so it is completed with the germline J gene. The chain has TRBV19 and TRBJ1-5, with D unresolved. Trimming removed 7 bases at V and 3 bases at J, with 22 bases between. Germline CDR1 LNHDA, CDR2 SQIVND (reference sequence). The CDR3 has 17 residues. CDR3 DNA (partial): TGTGCCAGTAACCGGCCCACGTCCTCAGGAGTCAATCAGCCC. Translating gives CASNRPTSSGVNQP. The full CDR3 sequence reads CASNRPTSSGVNQPQHF.

Partial CDR3 DNA: TGTGCCAGCAGCCCTAACGGGGGTTCACCC. Translation: CASSPNGGSP. In full, the CDR3 is CASSPNGGSPLHF. This chain uses TRBV7-3 with TRBJ1-6, with D possibly matching TRBD1 (5 bases). Read coverage stops 3 residues before the CDR3 terminus; the germline J gene supplies the remainder. Looked up from germline, CDR1 is SGHTA and CDR2 is FQGTGA. This CDR3 spans 13 amino acids. The V gene lost 5 bases and the J gene lost 9 bases, with 11 bases spanning the gap.

On this clone itself: Coverage ceases 3 residues before the CDR3 finishes, and the germline J gene fills in the end. The V gene is TRBV5-6, the J gene TRBJ2-2; TRBD2 agrees at 8 bases. CDR1 is SGHDT, CDR2 YYEEEE, per germline. The trim removed 5 bases at V and 2 bases at J, leaving 2 bases unmatched. The CDR3 contains 14 residues. CDR3 sequence: CASRAGANTGELFF. The sequenced CDR3 bases are TGTGCCAGCAGAGCGGGGGCCAACACCGGGGAG.

This clone was observed a handful of times. The CDR3 is cut off 3 residues early in the read; its end comes from the germline J gene. This chain uses TRBV7-6 with TRBJ2-2; maybe TRBD1 (7 bases). The CDR3 contains 15 residues. V gave up 5 bases and J gave up 4 bases, with 14 bases separating them. CDR1 is SGHVS and CDR2 is FNYEAQ in the germline V gene. The DNA read from the CDR3 is TGTGCCAGCAGCCAGGGGGGCCGAGGCACCGGGGAG. This gives the protein CASSQGGRGTGE. The whole CDR3 protein reads CASSQGGRGTGELFF. The entire variable domain, with the rest obtained from reference TRBV7-6 and TRBJ2-2, is as follows: GAGVSQSPRYKVTKRGQDVALRCDPISGHVSLYWYRQALGQGPEFLTYFNYEAQQDKSGLPNDRFSAERPEGSISTLTIQRTEQRDSAMYRCASSQGGRGTGELFFGEGSRLTVL.

For this clone: The read ends 3 residues shy of where the CDR3 ends; the end is completed using the germline J gene. V usage is TRBV7-2 and J usage is TRBJ2-4; 7 bases are shared with TRBD1. Germline loops: CDR1 SGHTA, CDR2 FQGNSA. Trimming took 5 bases from V and 2 from J; bases not matched to a gene: 6. The CDR3 has 15 residues. The CDR3 loop is CASSQRQGSKNIQYF. The CDR3 bases that were read are TGTGCCAGCAGCCAAAGACAGGGTTCCAAAAACATT.

About this clone: Read sequence stops 3 residues before the CDR3 end, and the germline J gene provides the missing end. V is TRBV18 and J is TRBJ2-2; no clear D. The germline CDR1 and CDR2 sequences are KGHSH and LQKENI. The CDR3 loop spans 12 amino acids. V was shortened by 6 bases and J by 6 bases, with 8 bases between the two germline ends. CDR3 DNA (partial): TGTGCCAGCTCCTTGTCGTCCGGGGAG. Encoded protein: CASSLSSGE. The complete CDR3 protein is CASSLSSGELFF.

About this clone: The read stops 3 residues short of the end of the CDR3; the missing end is completed from the germline J gene. V gene TRBV18 combines with J gene TRBJ2-7; no definite D call. V was trimmed by 0 bases and J by 2 bases, leaving 8 bases between them. The CDR3 is made up of 14 amino acids. Germline loops: CDR1 KGHSH, CDR2 LQKENI. The sequenced CDR3 bases are TGTGCCAGCTCACCACCAGGGCCTACCTACGAG. Its translation: CASSPPGPTYE. The full CDR3 reads CASSPPGPTYEQYF.

Turning to this clone: Read coverage stops 3 residues before the CDR3 terminus; the germline J gene supplies the remainder. The chain is built from TRBV18 and TRBJ2-7, with D perhaps TRBD1 (5 bases). Germline lookup yields CDR1 KGHSH and CDR2 LQKENI. The CDR3 has 15 residues. V was clipped by 2 bases and J by 2 bases, with 13 bases between them. The CDR3: CASSPTGKETYEQYF. CDR3 DNA, as far as it was read: TGTGCCAGCTCACCAACAGGAAAGGAAACCTACGAG.

This clone occurred a few times. The read terminates 3 residues before the CDR3 end, so the remaining end is supplied by the germline J gene. J is TRBJ2-5 and V is TRBV18, with TRBD2 matching 8 bases. V gave up 5 bases and J gave up 3 bases; unmatched junction bases: 5. This CDR3 is 14 amino acids long. Germline V gives CDR1 KGHSH, CDR2 LQKENI. The CDR3 protein is CASSKRGFEETQYF. The CDR3 DNA, read in part, is TGTGCCAGCTCAAAGCGGGGGTTCGAAGAGACC.

This clone was detected a few times. The CDR3 end lies 3 residues beyond the end of the read and is filled in from the germline J gene. The chain combines TRBV18 with TRBJ1-3; the D is unclear. Germline V gene lookup returns CDR1 KGHSH and CDR2 LQKENI. V dropped 6 bases and J dropped 4 bases, with 25 bases sitting between them. The CDR3 extends over 18 amino acids. The CDR3 DNA, read in part, is TGTGCCAGCTCCATTAAGTGGAACAGCTATGAGATCGGAAACACC. Its protein product is CASSIKWNSYEIGNT. The entire CDR3 is CASSIKWNSYEIGNTIYF.

A note on this clone: The CDR3 end is not reached by the read, which stops 3 residues before it; the germline J gene fills it in. The chain employs TRBV18 and TRBJ2-2; no definite D call. Trimming took off 1 base at V and 3 bases at J, with 15 bases between the two ends. The CDR3 has 17 amino acids. Germline-derived CDR1 and CDR2 are KGHSH and LQKENI. CDR3 loop: CASSPLGGRSDTGELFF. The CDR3 DNA, read in part, is TGTGCCAGCTCACCACTTGGCGGCCGTTCGGACACCGGGGAG.